One and the same sample provided the 25 T cell receptor beta chains below, sequenced in a study of OX40 agonist ivuxolimab in advanced cancers. The repertoire was sequenced with immunoSEQ multiplex PCR; TCRdb's copy has only in-frame clones and lacks some. The profile shows roughly 61,000 clones, about 87% of them singletons. This material consisted of CD4+ or CD8+ T cells sorted from blood, taken in a trial of the OX40 agonist ivuxolimab. The receptors derive from an adult with an advanced solid tumor such as melanoma, head and neck, liver or kidney cancer.

This chain joins TRBV7-2 and TRBJ2-7; no clear D. This CDR3 has 12 residues. Germline lookup yields CDR1 SGHTA and CDR2 FQGNSA. The V and J ends lost 5 bases and 2 bases respectively, with 7 bases between them. The CDR3, as DNA: TGTGCCAGCAGCGCCTCCACCTACGAGCAGTACTTC. Translating it yields CASSASTYEQYF.

The rearrangement joins TRBV2 to TRBJ1-5; D not resolved. The germline V gene encodes CDR1 SNHLY and CDR2 FYNNEI. The CDR3 is 16 residues long. The ends were cut back, 4 bases at V and 2 bases at J, with 15 bases in the middle. This CDR3 is CASSVESSSGNQPQHF. As DNA, the CDR3 is TGTGCCAGCAGTGTGGAATCCAGTAGTGGCAATCAGCCCCAGCATTTT.

The rearrangement links TRBV7-2 to TRBJ2-7; 10 nucleotides match TRBD1. Germline V CDR1 and CDR2: SGHTA, FQGNSA. J gave up 2 bases and V 5 bases, and 6 bases lay outside the gene matches. The CDR3 is 15 residues long. CDR3 sequence (DNA): TGTGCCAGCAGCCGGGGACAGGGGAGGGCCTACGAGCAGTACTTC. Its translation is CASSRGQGRAYEQYF.

This chain joins TRBV28 and TRBJ2-6; D is ambiguous. Germline V gives CDR1 MDHEN, CDR2 SYDVKM. CDR3 length equals 16 residues. The V gene lost 3 bases and the J gene lost 0 bases, with 9 bases spanning the gap. The CDR3 region has the DNA TGTGCCAGCAGTTTTGTTGGTGACTCTGGGGCCAACGTCCTGACTTTC. Amino acids: CASSFVGDSGANVLTF.

The V call is TRBV4-1, the J call TRBJ2-7; a weak D match, TRBD2 (6 bases). The CDR3 is 16 amino acids. With 2 bases removed from V and 0 bases from J, the gap between germline ends came to 14 bases. CDR1 is MGHRA, CDR2 YSYEKL, per germline. The CDR3 sequence: CASSQSPPAGSYEQYF. The CDR3 DNA reads TGCGCCAGCAGCCAAAGCCCTCCAGCGGGCTCCTACGAGCAGTACTTC.

J is TRBJ2-4 and V is TRBV18; D is possibly TRBD1 (6 bases). Germline assignment: CDR1 KGHSH and CDR2 LQKENI. The CDR3 covers 17 residues. Trimming shortened V by 3 bases and J by 0 bases, and 15 bases separated the two germline ends. The DNA for the CDR3 is TGTGCCAGCTCACCCCCCCAGGGGTCCCTAGCCAAAAACATTCAGTACTTC. Protein sequence: CASSPPQGSLAKNIQYF.

This chain connects TRBV9 to TRBJ1-2, with D perhaps TRBD1 (6 bases). The germline V and J ends were trimmed by 3 bases and 8 bases, with 14 bases remaining between them. The germline V gene encodes CDR1 SGDLS and CDR2 YYNGEE. The CDR3 covers 13 residues. CDR3 sequence (DNA): TGTGCCAGCAGCGGGGCAAGGGGGGAAGGCTACACCTTC. Translated: CASSGARGEGYTF. Together with reference TRBV9 and TRBJ1-2, the CDR3 gives the full variable domain: DSGVTQTPKHLITATGQRVTLRCSPRSGDLSVYWYQQSLDQGLQFLIQYYNGEERAKGNILERFSAQQFPDLHSELNLSSLELGDSALYFCASSGARGEGYTFGSGTRLTVV.

The chain recombines TRBV21-1 with TRBJ1-1; TRBD1, the table's D call, lacks a check against the DNA. TRBV21-1 is a pseudogene locus. This CDR3 has 18 residues. The CDR3 reads CASSKGGSGQGVGTEAFF. The CDR3 nucleotides are TGTGCCAGCAGCAAAGGGGGATCGGGTCAAGGGGTTGGCACTGAAGCTTTCTTT.

This chain links TRBV30 with TRBJ2-7; 7 bases are a match to TRBD2. The CDR3 is 15 amino acids. Germline V gives CDR1 GTSNPN, CDR2 SVGIG (reference sequence). The trim removed 0 bases at V and 4 bases at J, leaving 9 bases unmatched. The CDR3: CAWSVGGGTIYEQYF. The DNA for the CDR3 is TGTGCCTGGAGTGTGGGGGGAGGGACGATATACGAGCAGTACTTC. The complete variable domain, with remaining parts taken from reference TRBV30 and TRBJ2-7, reads SQTIHQWPATLVQPVGSPLSLECTVEGTSNPNLYWYRQAAGRGLQLLFYSVGIGQISSEVPQNLSASRPQDRQFILSSKKLLLSDSGFYLCAWSVGGGTIYEQYFGPGTRLTVT.

The J gene is TRBJ2-1, the V gene TRBV15; the match to TRBD2 covers 8 bases. Germline V lookup: CDR1 LNHNV, CDR2 YYDKDF (reference sequence). V was clipped by 5 bases and J by 4 bases; unmatched bases: 10. The length of the CDR3 is 16 residues. In DNA form, the CDR3 reads TGTGCCACCAGCCTGGGAGGGCAGCGGGGGTACAATGAGCAGTTCTTC. Amino acids: CATSLGGQRGYNEQFF.

The chain is built from TRBV19 and TRBJ1-4; D remains ambiguous. The germline V gene encodes CDR1 LNHDA and CDR2 SQIVND (reference sequence). The ends were cut back, 8 bases at V and 3 bases at J, with 10 bases in the middle. The CDR3 extends over 13 amino acids. The CDR3 protein is CASGYFANEKLFF. Here the CDR3 DNA reads TGTGCCAGTGGTTATTTCGCTAATGAAAAACTGTTTTTT.

This chain connects TRBV18 to TRBJ2-7; a possible D gene is TRBD1 (6 bases). V lost 2 bases, J lost 4 bases, and 24 bases lay in between. The germline gives CDR1 KGHSH, CDR2 LQKENI. This CDR3 spans 18 amino acids. The CDR3 loop reads CASSPGLTGKSVPYEQYF. The CDR3 DNA is TGTGCCAGCTCACCAGGACTTACAGGGAAATCGGTGCCGTACGAGCAGTACTTC.

V and J are TRBV7-3 and TRBJ2-1; 7 bases map to TRBD2. The J segment lost 0 bases and the V segment lost 5 bases, leaving 4 bases of the junction unmatched. Germline V CDR1 and CDR2: SGHTA, FQGTGA. CDR3 length: 15 residues. CDR3 in amino acids: CASSTGGSSYNEQFF. CDR3 bases: TGTGCCAGCAGCACCGGCGGGAGCTCCTACAATGAGCAGTTCTTC.

The V call is TRBV29-1, the J call TRBJ2-7; D is unresolved. The CDR3 has 14 amino acids. V gave up 4 bases and J gave up 3 bases, with 16 bases separating them. CDR1 is SQVTM, CDR2 ANQGSEA, per germline. In DNA form, the CDR3 reads TGCAGCGTTGCTGCCCGGAGAGCTGTCTACGAGCAGTACTTC. Its translation: CSVAARRAVYEQYF.

The CDR3 DNA sequence: TGTGCCAGCAGTTACGCTAACCTCCGGGACTACGAACTGTTTTTT. This codes for CASSYANLRDYELFF. This sequence joins TRBV6-6 and TRBJ1-4; tentative D call: TRBD1 (5 bases). V lost 2 bases and J lost 12, with 19 bases in between. Germline loops: CDR1 MNHNY, CDR2 SVGAGI (reference sequence). The length of the CDR3 is 15 residues.

This chain uses TRBV7-2 with TRBJ2-7; TRBD2 matches at 8 bases. Per the germline V gene, CDR1 is SGHTA and CDR2 is FQGNSA. The CDR3 loop spans 14 amino acids. With V trimmed by 1 base and J by 6 bases, 5 bases remained unmatched. CDR3: CASSLEAGVSEQYF. Here the CDR3 DNA reads TGTGCCAGCAGCTTAGAAGCGGGAGTCAGCGAGCAGTACTTC. The full variable domain, in which reference TRBV7-2 and TRBJ2-7 provide the parts outside the CDR3, is GAGVSQSPSNKVTEKGKDVELRCDPISGHTALYWYRQSLGQGLEFLIYFQGNSAPDKSGLPSDRFSAERTGGSVSTLTIQRTQQEDSAVYLCASSLEAGVSEQYFGPGTRLTVT.

This CDR3 is CASSLRTAQETQYF. The DNA for the CDR3 is TGTGCCAGCAGCTTAAGAACAGCTCAAGAGACCCAGTACTTC. This rearrangement joins TRBV7-9 to TRBJ2-5; unclear D gene. The V gene's germline CDR1 is SEHNR and CDR2 FQNEAQ (reference sequence). This CDR3 has 14 residues. The V end was cut by 2 bases, the J end by 2 bases, with 9 bases between.

This clone was detected once. This chain links TRBV19 with TRBJ1-4, with D unresolved. Trimming removed 3 bases at V and 5 bases at J, with 10 bases between. Germline-derived CDR1 and CDR2 are LNHDA and SQIVND (reference sequence). The CDR3 length is 14 residues. In DNA form, the CDR3 reads TGTGCCAGTAGTATGTGGGCAAGGAATGAAAAACTGTTTTTT. Its protein product is CASSMWARNEKLFF.

The chain is built from TRBV2 and TRBJ1-2; perhaps TRBD1 as D (6 bases). The germline gives CDR1 SNHLY, CDR2 FYNNEI. CDR3 length equals 13 residues. Trimming pared 3 bases from V and 5 bases from J, leaving 10 bases between. CDR3 nucleotide sequence: TGTGCCAGCAGTGAGCGGACAGCTTATGGCTACACCTTC. It specifies CASSERTAYGYTF.

V is TRBV11-3 and J is TRBJ2-2; D is uncertain. Germline V gene data show CDR1 as SGHNT and CDR2 as YENEEA. V dropped 5 bases and J dropped 7 bases, with 11 bases sitting between them. The CDR3 contains 13 residues. CDR3 nucleotides: TGTGCCAGCAGCGTTGTGGTTTTCGGGGAGCTGTTTTTT. This gives the protein CASSVVVFGELFF.

The chain is built from TRBV11-2 and TRBJ2-3; D gene uncertain. The germline V gene has CDR1 SGHAT and CDR2 FQNNGV. Trimming took 5 bases from V and 0 from J, leaving 12 bases between them. The CDR3 totals 15 residues. CDR3 in DNA: TGTGCCAGCAGCCCTACTCGGGTAAGCACAGATACGCAGTATTTT. This translates into CASSPTRVSTDTQYF.

The genes are TRBV11-2 and TRBJ2-7; TRBD1 matches at 9 bases. This CDR3 comprises 15 residues. V trimming: 1 base; J trimming: 1 base; junction bases outside the gene matches: 2. CDR1 and CDR2 from the germline V gene are SGHAT and FQNNGV. CDR3 sequence (DNA): TGTGCCAGCAGCTTAGGTGGGACAGGGTCCTACGAGCAGTACTTC. Translation: CASSLGGTGSYEQYF.

The CDR3 here is CASSPKGTDSSYTF. In DNA form, the CDR3 reads TGTGCCAGCTCACCAAAAGGGACAGACAGCAGCTACACCTTC. The chain joins TRBV18 to TRBJ1-2; 7 positions match TRBD1. This CDR3 region has 14 residues. The germline V gene encodes CDR1 KGHSH and CDR2 LQKENI. V lost 2 bases to trimming and J lost 9 bases; unmatched junction nucleotides: 9.

The V and J genes are TRBV27 and TRBJ2-5; D may be TRBD2 (6 bases). The germline V gene encodes CDR1 MNHEY and CDR2 SMNVEV (reference sequence). V gave up 9 bases and J gave up 5 bases, with 19 bases separating them. This CDR3 has 14 residues. Here the CDR3 DNA reads TGTGCCAGTAAAACTTTGGCCGGAGGGGAGACCCAGTACTTC. Its translation: CASKTLAGGETQYF.

The V gene is TRBV6-5, the J gene TRBJ1-1; D call uncertain. This CDR3 contains 14 residues. Germline V gene sequence: CDR1 MNHEY, CDR2 SVGAGI. V shed 6 bases and J shed 4 bases, with 15 bases lying between them. CDR3 region: CASSRPLGRTEAFF. The CDR3 DNA follows: TGTGCCAGCAGCCGTCCGCTAGGCCGCACTGAAGCTTTCTTT.